This T cell receptor (beta chain) was found in a study of monozygotic twins with inflammatory bowel disease. Input per TCR library consisted of approximately 4,000 ng of total RNA. TCRdb reworked the 5' RACE reads into one entry per CDR3 protein, no DNA. The sample table sets out around 380,000 distinct CDR3 sequences. Germline assignment: CDR1 SGHRS and CDR2 YFSETQ. The CDR3 has 13 amino acids. Study results and limitations: Healthy twins shared more clonotypes with others than IBD patients, most markedly active ones.

Concerning this clonotype: Its antigen is unknown.

The sample taken for sequencing was blood. This chain links TRBV5-1 with TRBJ2-7. The TCR was taken from a human donor with ulcerative colitis or Crohn's disease, or a healthy co-twin of an affected twin (not recorded which). CDR3 in amino acids: CASSLETFYEQYF.